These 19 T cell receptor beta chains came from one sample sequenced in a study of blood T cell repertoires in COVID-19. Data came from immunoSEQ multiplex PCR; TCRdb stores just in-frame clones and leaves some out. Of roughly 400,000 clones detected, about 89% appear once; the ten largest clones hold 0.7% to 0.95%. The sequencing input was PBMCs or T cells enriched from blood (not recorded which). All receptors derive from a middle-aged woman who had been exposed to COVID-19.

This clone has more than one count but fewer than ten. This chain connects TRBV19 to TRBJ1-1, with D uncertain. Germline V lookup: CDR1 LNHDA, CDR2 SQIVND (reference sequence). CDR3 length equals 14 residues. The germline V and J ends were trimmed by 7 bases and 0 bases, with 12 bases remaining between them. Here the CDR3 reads CASKVKSMNTEAFF. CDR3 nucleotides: TGTGCCAGTAAAGTGAAGAGTATGAACACTGAAGCTTTCTTT.

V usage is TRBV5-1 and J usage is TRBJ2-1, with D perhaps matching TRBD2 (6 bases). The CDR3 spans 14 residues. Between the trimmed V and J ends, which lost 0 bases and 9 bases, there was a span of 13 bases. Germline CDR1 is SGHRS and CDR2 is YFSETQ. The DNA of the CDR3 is TGCGCCAGCAGCTTGGACGGGAGTATGGGTGAGCAGTTCTTC. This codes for CASSLDGSMGEQFF.

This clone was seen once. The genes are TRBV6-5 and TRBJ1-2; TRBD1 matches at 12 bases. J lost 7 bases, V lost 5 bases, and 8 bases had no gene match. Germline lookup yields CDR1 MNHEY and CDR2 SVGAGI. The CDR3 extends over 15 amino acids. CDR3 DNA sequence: TGTGCCAGCAGTAAAATGGGACAGGGGGCGCCTGGCTACACCTTC. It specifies CASSKMGQGAPGYTF.

CDR3 amino acids: CASAPGGKVFQETQYF. CDR3 DNA: TGTGCTAGTGCCCCCGGAGGGAAGGTCTTCCAAGAGACCCAGTACTTC. The V call is TRBV12-5, the J call TRBJ2-5; D might be TRBD2 (6 bases). This CDR3 contains 16 residues. Trimming took off 7 bases at V and 1 base at J, with 19 bases between the two ends. CDR1 and CDR2 from the germline V gene are LGHNT and FRNRAP.

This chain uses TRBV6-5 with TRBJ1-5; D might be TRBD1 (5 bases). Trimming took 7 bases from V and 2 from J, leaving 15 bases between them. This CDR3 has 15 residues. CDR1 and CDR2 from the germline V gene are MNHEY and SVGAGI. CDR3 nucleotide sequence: TGTGCCAGCAAGGTCGGAGGGGACGGCAATCAGCCCCAGCATTTT. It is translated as CASKVGGDGNQPQHF.

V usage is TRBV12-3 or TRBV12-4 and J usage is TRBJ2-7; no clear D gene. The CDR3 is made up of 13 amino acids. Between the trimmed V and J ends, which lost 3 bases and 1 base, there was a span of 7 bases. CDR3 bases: TGTGCCAGCAGTTTCAGTTCGTCCTACGAGCAGTACTTC. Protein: CASSFSSSYEQYF.

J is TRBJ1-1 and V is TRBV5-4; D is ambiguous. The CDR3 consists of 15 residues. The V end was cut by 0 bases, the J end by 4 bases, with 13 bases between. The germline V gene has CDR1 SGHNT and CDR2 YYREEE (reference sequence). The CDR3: CASSLAGLEGTEAFF. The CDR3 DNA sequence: TGTGCCAGCAGCTTGGCCGGGTTGGAGGGCACTGAAGCTTTCTTT.

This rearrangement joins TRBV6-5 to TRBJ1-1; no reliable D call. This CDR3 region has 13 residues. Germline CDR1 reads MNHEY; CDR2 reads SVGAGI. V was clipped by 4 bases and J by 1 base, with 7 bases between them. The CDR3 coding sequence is TGTGCCAGCAGTTCCCTAACGAACACTGAAGCTTTCTTT. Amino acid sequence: CASSSLTNTEAFF.

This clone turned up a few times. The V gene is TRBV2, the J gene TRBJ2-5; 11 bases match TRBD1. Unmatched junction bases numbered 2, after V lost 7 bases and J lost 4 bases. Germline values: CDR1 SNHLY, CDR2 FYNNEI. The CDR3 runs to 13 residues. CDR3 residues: CASKGTGGETQYF. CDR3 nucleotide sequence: TGTGCCAGCAAGGGGACAGGGGGAGAGACCCAGTACTTC.

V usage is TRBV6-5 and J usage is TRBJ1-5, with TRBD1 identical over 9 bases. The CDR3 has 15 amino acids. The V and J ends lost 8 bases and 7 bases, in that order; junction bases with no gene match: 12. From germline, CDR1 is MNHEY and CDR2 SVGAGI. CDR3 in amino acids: CASGRTGGEGQPQHF. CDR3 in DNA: TGTGCCAGCGGGAGAACAGGGGGCGAGGGGCAGCCCCAGCATTTT.

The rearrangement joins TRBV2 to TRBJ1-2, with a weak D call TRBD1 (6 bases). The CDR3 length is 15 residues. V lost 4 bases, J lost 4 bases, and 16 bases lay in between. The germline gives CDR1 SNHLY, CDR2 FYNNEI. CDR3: CASSARSGGGYGYTF. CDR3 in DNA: TGTGCCAGCAGTGCGAGGTCTGGGGGCGGCTATGGCTACACCTTC.

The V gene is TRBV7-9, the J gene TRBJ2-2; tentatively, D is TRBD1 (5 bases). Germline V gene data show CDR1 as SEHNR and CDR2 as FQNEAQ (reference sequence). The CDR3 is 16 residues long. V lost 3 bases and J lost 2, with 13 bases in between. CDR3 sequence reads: CASSLSRTYNTGELFF. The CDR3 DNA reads TGTGCCAGCAGCTTGTCAAGGACATATAACACCGGGGAGCTGTTTTTT.

Written as DNA, the CDR3 is TGTGCCAGCAGCCTGAACTCCTGGGATACGCAGTATTTT. Its translation: CASSLNSWDTQYF. The chain has TRBV2 and TRBJ2-3; D gene unclear. The CDR3 contains 13 residues. Per the germline V gene, CDR1 is SNHLY and CDR2 is FYNNEI. Trimming stripped 6 bases from V and 6 bases from J, with 13 bases between. The variable domain in full, with the rest retrieved from reference TRBV2 and TRBJ2-3, is EPEVTQTPSHQVTQMGQEVILRCVPISNHLYFYWYRQILGQKVEFLVSFYNNEISEKSEIFDDQFSVERPDGSNFTLKIRSTKLEDSAMYFCASSLNSWDTQYFGPGTRLTVL.

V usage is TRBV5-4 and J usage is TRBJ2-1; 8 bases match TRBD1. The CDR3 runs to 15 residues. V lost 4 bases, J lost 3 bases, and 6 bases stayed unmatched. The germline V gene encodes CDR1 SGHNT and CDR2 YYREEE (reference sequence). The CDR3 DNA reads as TGTGCCAGCAGCCTACGGACAGGGCGCTACAATGAGCAGTTCTTC. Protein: CASSLRTGRYNEQFF.

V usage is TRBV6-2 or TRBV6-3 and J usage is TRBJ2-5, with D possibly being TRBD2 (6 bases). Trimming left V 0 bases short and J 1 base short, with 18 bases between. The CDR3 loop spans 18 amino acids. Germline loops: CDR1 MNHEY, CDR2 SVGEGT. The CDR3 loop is CASSYSVLRGTPQETQYF. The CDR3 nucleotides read TGTGCCAGCAGTTACTCCGTGCTGCGGGGTACCCCCCAAGAGACCCAGTACTTC.

CDR3: CASSPRPGWWEQYF. The CDR3 DNA reads TGTGCCAGCAGCCCCAGGCCAGGGTGGTGGGAGCAGTACTTC. The chain joins TRBV5-6 to TRBJ2-7; D perhaps matches TRBD1 (5 bases). V shed 4 bases and J shed 7 bases, with 18 bases lying between them. CDR1 is SGHDT, CDR2 YYEEEE, per germline. The CDR3 totals 14 residues.

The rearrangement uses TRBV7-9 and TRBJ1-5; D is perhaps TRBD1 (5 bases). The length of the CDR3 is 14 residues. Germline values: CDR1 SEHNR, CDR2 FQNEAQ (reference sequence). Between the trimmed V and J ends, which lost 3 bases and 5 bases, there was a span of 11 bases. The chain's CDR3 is CASSLPGGDQPQHF. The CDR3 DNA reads TGTGCCAGCAGCTTGCCCGGGGGGGATCAGCCCCAGCATTTT.

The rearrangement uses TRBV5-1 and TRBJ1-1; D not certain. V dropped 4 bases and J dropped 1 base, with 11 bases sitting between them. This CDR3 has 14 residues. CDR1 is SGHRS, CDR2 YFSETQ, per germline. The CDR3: CASSKRSENTEAFF. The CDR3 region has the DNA TGCGCCAGCAGCAAACGAAGCGAGAACACTGAAGCTTTCTTT.

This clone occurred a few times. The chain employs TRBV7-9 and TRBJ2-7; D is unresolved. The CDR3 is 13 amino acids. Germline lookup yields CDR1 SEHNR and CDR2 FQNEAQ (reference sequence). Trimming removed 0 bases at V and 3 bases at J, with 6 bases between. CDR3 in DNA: TGTGCCAGCAGCTTAGCTGGAGACTACGAGCAGTACTTC. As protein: CASSLAGDYEQYF.